This TCR beta chain was recovered during a study of Ad26.COV2.S vaccination and SARS-CoV-2 variants. Study results and limitations: Substantial breadth in spike-specific CD8+ and CD4+ T cell responses was reportedly seen after vaccination. It was vaccine recipients, not placebo recipients, who had the higher spike-specific TCR breadth.

Points on this clone: Antigen unknown.

Generated by immunoSEQ multiplex PCR, the TCRdb table keeps only in-frame clones and is missing some. The table lists over 130,000 clones, 86% of them singletons, with 5% in the top ten. This receptor was identified in a human donor who had recovered from COVID-19. This specimen was peripheral blood, taken after recovery from COVID-19.

The CDR3 region has the DNA TGTGCCAGCAGCCAAGTCACTAGCGGGGGGAGGAATGAGCAGTTCTTC. This translates into CASSQVTSGGRNEQFF. The rearrangement joins TRBV3-1 (or the pseudogene TRBV3-2) to TRBJ2-1; 12 bases align to TRBD2. CDR1 is LGHDT and CDR2 is YNNKEL in the germline V gene (reference sequence). V was pared by 1 base and J by 7 bases, with 5 bases of the junction left unmatched. This CDR3 spans 16 amino acids.